The 11 T cell receptor beta chains below all came from one sample that was sequenced in a study of monozygotic twins with cystic fibrosis. The assay was immunoSEQ multiplex PCR, and TCRdb's table has in-frame clones only and misses some. The sample consists of tens of thousands of clones, about 96% of them appearing once. The sample comprised blood. The receptor set was obtained from a girl aged 2-10 years with cystic fibrosis.

The rearrangement uses TRBV13 and TRBJ1-3, with D unclear. V was shortened by 1 base and J by 0 bases, with 4 bases between the two germline ends. Germline CDR1 reads PRHDT; CDR2 reads FYEKMQ (reference sequence). The CDR3 consists of 14 residues. CDR3 residues: CASSLDLSGNTIYF. The CDR3 DNA reads as TGTGCCAGCAGCTTAGATCTCTCTGGAAACACCATATATTTT.

This sequence joins TRBV4-2 and TRBJ2-1; TRBD1 agrees at 10 bases. The CDR3 runs to 16 residues. V lost 1 base, J lost 4 bases, and 4 bases stayed unmatched. Germline V lookup: CDR1 LGHNA, CDR2 YNFKEQ. The CDR3 DNA follows: TGTGCCAGCAGCCAAGGTGGACAGGGGGTTTACAATGAGCAGTTCTTC. It encodes CASSQGGQGVYNEQFF.

The CDR3 DNA reads TGTGCCAGCACTCGATTGGCAGGGGGATTTGGCTACACCTTC. As protein: CASTRLAGGFGYTF. The V gene is TRBV25-1, the J gene TRBJ1-2, with TRBD1 matching 7 bases. Germline loops: CDR1 MGHDK, CDR2 SYGVNS. The length of the CDR3 is 14 residues. Trimming took 7 bases from V and 7 from J; bases not matched to a gene: 12.

This chain joins TRBV30 and TRBJ1-1, with D possibly being TRBD1 (6 bases). The CDR3 length is 14 residues. Deletions cut 3 bases from V and 0 bases from J, with 11 bases between. Germline V CDR1 and CDR2: GTSNPN, SVGIG (reference sequence). The CDR3 nucleotides read TGTGCCTGGAGACCGGGACAAGTGAACACTGAAGCTTTCTTT. Translation gives CAWRPGQVNTEAFF. The full variable domain, its missing parts supplied by reference TRBV30 and TRBJ1-1, is SQTIHQWPATLVQPVGSPLSLECTVEGTSNPNLYWYRQAAGRGLQLLFYSVGIGQISSEVPQNLSASRPQDRQFILSSKKLLLSDSGFYLCAWRPGQVNTEAFFGQGTRLTVV.

The chain carries TRBV7-8 and TRBJ2-5; weak D call: TRBD2 (7 bases). V was shortened by 6 bases and J by 4 bases, with 21 bases between the two germline ends. Germline V gives CDR1 SGHVS, CDR2 FQNEAQ. The CDR3 covers 16 residues. This CDR3 is CASRLQGRESGETQYF. DNA for the CDR3: TGTGCCAGCAGGCTGCAGGGGCGGGAGTCAGGAGAGACCCAGTACTTC.

Comment on this clone: At one end the junction does not follow the germline gene, possibly because of a read error. The rearrangement uses TRBV5-4 and TRBJ2-7, with TRBD2 as a possible D gene (7 bases). CDR1 and CDR2 (germline): SGHNT, YYREEE (reference sequence). The CDR3 contains 15 residues. The CDR3 nucleotides are TGTGCCAGCAGCTTGGGAGGCGGGGGCTCCCACGAGCAGTACTTC. Its protein product is CASSLGGGGSHEQYF.

The rearrangement joins TRBV19 to TRBJ2-5, with D possibly matching TRBD2 (5 bases). Trimming left V 5 bases short and J 1 base short, with 14 bases between. The CDR3 consists of 15 residues. CDR1 and CDR2 from the germline V gene are LNHDA and SQIVND (reference sequence). CDR3 DNA sequence: TGTGCCAGTAGTTATGGTAGCGCCACCCAAGAGACCCAGTACTTC. This codes for CASSYGSATQETQYF.

This chain joins TRBV5-1 and TRBJ2-7; D might be TRBD1 (5 bases). V lost 1 base and J lost 1, with 15 bases in between. The germline CDR1 and CDR2 sequences are SGHRS and YFSETQ. The CDR3 has 16 residues. CDR3: CASSLLSQGPSYEQYF. CDR3 DNA: TGCGCCAGCAGCTTGTTATCGCAGGGCCCGTCCTACGAGCAGTACTTC.

This sequence joins TRBV7-9 and TRBJ2-2, with D perhaps matching TRBD2 (5 bases). There are 16 residues in the CDR3. In germline, CDR1 is SEHNR, CDR2 FQNEAQ (reference sequence). Trimming shortened V by 0 bases and J by 0 bases, and 8 bases separated the two germline ends. This CDR3 reads CASSLATGTNTGELFF. In DNA form, the CDR3 reads TGTGCCAGCAGCTTAGCGACGGGGACGAACACCGGGGAGCTGTTTTTT. The complete variable domain, with remaining parts taken from reference TRBV7-9 and TRBJ2-2, reads DTGVSQNPRHKITKRGQNVTFRCDPISEHNRLYWYRQTLGQGPEFLTYFQNEAQLEKSRLLSDRFSAERPKGSFSTLEIQRTEQGDSAMYLCASSLATGTNTGELFFGEGSRLTVL.

The rearrangement uses TRBV29-1 and TRBJ1-1; D remains unclear. CDR1 and CDR2 from the germline V gene are SQVTM and ANQGSEA. Trimming took off 5 bases at V and 11 bases at J, with 12 bases between the two ends. The CDR3 loop spans 10 amino acids. In DNA, the CDR3 is TGCAGCGTTAACGACGATGGGGCTTTCTTT. Its protein is CSVNDDGAFF.

The chain joins TRBV5-5 to TRBJ1-1; 8 bases are a match to TRBD1. This CDR3 is 14 amino acids long. With 1 base clipped from V and 12 bases from J, the junction kept 11 bases outside the gene matches. Germline CDR1 reads SGHKS; CDR2 reads YYEKEE (reference sequence). The CDR3 DNA sequence: TGTGCCAGCAGCTTGCTTAAAACGACAGGGGAATCTTTCTTT. It yields the protein CASSLLKTTGESFF.